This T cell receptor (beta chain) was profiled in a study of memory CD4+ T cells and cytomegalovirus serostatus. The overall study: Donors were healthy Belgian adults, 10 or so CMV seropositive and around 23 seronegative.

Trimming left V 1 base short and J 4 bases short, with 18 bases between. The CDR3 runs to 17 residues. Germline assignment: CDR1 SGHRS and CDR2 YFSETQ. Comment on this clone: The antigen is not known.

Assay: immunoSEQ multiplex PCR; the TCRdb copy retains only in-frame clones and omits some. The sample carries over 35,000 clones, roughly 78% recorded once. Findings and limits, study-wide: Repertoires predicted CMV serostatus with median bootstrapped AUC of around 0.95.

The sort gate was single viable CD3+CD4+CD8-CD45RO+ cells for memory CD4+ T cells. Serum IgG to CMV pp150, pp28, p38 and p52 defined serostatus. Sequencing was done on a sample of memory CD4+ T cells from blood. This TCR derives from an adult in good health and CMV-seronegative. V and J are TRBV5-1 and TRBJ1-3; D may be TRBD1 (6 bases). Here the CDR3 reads CASSLSGAESTGNTIYF. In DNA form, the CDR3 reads TGCGCCAGCAGCTTGTCGGGGGCAGAGAGTACGGGAAACACCATATATTTT.